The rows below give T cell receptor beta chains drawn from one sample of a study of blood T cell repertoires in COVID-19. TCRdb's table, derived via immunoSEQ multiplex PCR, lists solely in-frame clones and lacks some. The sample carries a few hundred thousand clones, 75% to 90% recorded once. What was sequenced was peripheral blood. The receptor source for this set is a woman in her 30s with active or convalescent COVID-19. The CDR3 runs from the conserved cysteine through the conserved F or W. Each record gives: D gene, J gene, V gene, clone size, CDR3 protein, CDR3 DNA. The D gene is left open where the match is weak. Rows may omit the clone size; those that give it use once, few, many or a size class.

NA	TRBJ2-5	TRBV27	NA	CASRQGTKTYF	TGTGCCAGCAGGCAGGGGACCAAAACGTACTTC
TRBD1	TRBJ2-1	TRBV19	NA	CATSPWGQGFNEQFF	TGTGCCACCTCACCGTGGGGACAGGGATTCAATGAGCAGTTCTTC
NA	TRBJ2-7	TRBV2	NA	CASSERRDSYEQYF	TGTGCCAGCAGTGAGCGGCGGGACTCCTACGAGCAGTACTTC
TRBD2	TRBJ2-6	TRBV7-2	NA	CASSLSGGFPSGANVLTF	TGTGCCAGCAGCTTGAGCGGGGGTTTCCCCTCTGGGGCCAACGTCCTGACTTTC
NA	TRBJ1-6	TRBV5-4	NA	CASSLASGLNSPLHF	TGTGCCAGCAGCTTGGCATCGGGGTTGAATTCACCCCTCCACTTT
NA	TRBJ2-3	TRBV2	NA	CASGGNTDTQYF	TGTGCCAGCGGAGGGAACACAGATACGCAGTATTTT
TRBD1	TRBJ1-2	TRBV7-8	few	CASSSDRGLLGYTF	TGTGCCAGCAGCTCGGACAGGGGGCTTCTGGGCTACACCTTC
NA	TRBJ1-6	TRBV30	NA	CAWNRGENSPLHF	TGTGCCTGGAACCGTGGGGAGAACTCACCCCTCCACTTT
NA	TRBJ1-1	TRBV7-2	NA	CASSRNTGNTEAFF	TGTGCCAGCAGTCGGAACACAGGGAACACTGAAGCTTTCTTT
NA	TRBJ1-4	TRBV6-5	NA	CASSTRRGGSEKLFF	TGTGCCAGCAGTACTCGACGGGGGGGGAGTGAAAAACTGTTTTTT
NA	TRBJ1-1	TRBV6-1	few	CASSEAYMKAFF	TGTGCCAGCAGTGAAGCTTACATGAAAGCTTTCTTT
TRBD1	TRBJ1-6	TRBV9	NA	CASRRSDRENSPLHF	TGTGCCAGCAGAAGATCGGACAGGGAAAATTCACCCCTCCACTTT
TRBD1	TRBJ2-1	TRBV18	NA	CASSTGTGVHNEQFF	TGTGCCAGCTCAACCGGGACAGGGGTCCACAATGAGCAGTTCTTC
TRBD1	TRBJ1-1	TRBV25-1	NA	CASSAMDRGPTEAFF	TGTGCCAGCAGCGCCATGGACAGGGGGCCCACTGAAGCTTTCTTT
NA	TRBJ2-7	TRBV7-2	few	CASSNRQDREQYF	TGTGCCAGCAGCAACCGACAGGACCGAGAGCAGTACTTC
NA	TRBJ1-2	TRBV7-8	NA	CASSLGTNYGYTF	TGTGCCAGCAGCTTAGGTACTAACTATGGCTACACCTTC
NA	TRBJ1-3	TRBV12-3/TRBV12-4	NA	CASKIEAGNTIYF	TGTGCCAGCAAGATTGAGGCCGGAAACACCATATATTTT
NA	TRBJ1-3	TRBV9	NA	CASSVGTGNTIYF	TGTGCCAGCAGCGTAGGGACAGGAAACACCATATATTTT
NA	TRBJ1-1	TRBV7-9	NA	CASSRTRSDGGMNTEAFF	TGTGCCAGCAGCCGTACGAGATCCGATGGGGGGATGAACACTGAAGCTTTCTTT
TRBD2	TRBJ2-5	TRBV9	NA	CASSVLAGVVETQYF	TGTGCCAGCAGCGTACTAGCGGGGGTGGTAGAGACCCAGTACTTC
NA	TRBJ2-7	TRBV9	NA	CASKTESYEQYF	TGTGCCAGCAAGACAGAATCCTACGAGCAGTACTTC
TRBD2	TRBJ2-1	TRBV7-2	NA	CASSSPGEGREQFF	TGTGCCAGCAGCTCCCCCGGGGAGGGACGTGAGCAGTTCTTC
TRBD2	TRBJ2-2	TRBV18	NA	CASSQGLAGFTGELFF	TGTGCCAGCTCACAAGGGCTAGCGGGCTTCACCGGGGAGCTGTTTTTT
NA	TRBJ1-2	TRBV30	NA	CAWSGAGGYTF	TGTGCCTGGAGTGGGGCGGGCGGCTACACCTTC
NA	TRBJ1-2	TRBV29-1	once	CSVSPGGGYTF	TGCAGCGTTTCCCCGGGTGGGGGCTACACCTTC
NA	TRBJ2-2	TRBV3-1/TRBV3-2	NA	CASSHGGATGELFF	TGTGCCAGCAGCCATGGGGGGGCCACCGGGGAGCTGTTTTTT
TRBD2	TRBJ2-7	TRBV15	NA	CATSRAMDLAGGQQGQYF	TGTGCCACCAGCAGAGCAATGGACCTAGCGGGGGGACAACAGGGGCAGTACTTC
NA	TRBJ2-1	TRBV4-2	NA	CASSQDGQGYNEQFF	TGTGCCAGCAGCCAAGATGGGCAGGGGTACAATGAGCAGTTCTTC
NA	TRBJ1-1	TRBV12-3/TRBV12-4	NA	CASSHGELAEAFF	TGTGCCAGCAGTCACGGGGAATTGGCTGAAGCTTTCTTT
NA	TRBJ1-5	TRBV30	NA	CAWSQGLWQPQHF	TGTGCCTGGAGCCAGGGGCTGTGGCAGCCCCAGCATTTT
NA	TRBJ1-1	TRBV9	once	CASSSRGANTEAFF	TGTGCCAGCAGTAGCCGGGGGGCGAACACTGAAGCTTTCTTT
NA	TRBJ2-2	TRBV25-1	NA	CASSGTRGYGELFF	TGTGCCAGCAGTGGTACCAGGGGTTACGGGGAGCTGTTTTTT
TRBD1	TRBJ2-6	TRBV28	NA	CASRTGGDGANVLTF	TGTGCCAGCAGGACAGGGGGCGACGGGGCCAACGTCCTGACTTTC
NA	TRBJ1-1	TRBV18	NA	CASSPPTGVREAFF	TGTGCCAGCTCACCACCGACCGGGGTTAGGGAAGCTTTCTTT
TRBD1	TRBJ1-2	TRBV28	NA	CASSRGQDYGYTF	TGTGCCAGCAGTCGCGGACAGGACTATGGCTACACCTTC
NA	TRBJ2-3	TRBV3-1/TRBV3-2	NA	CASSQESPDTQYF	TGTGCCAGCAGCCAAGAATCTCCAGATACGCAGTATTTT